This T cell receptor beta chain derives from a study of T cells in Graves' hyperthyroidism and ophthalmopathy. On the study more broadly: Peripheral blood was collected at initial diagnosis, before any treatment. Points from the study as a whole: Among clonotypes expanded in thyroid above 0.001, most were also found in blood. Patients with ophthalmopathy were separated from those with stable hyperthyroidism by a 13 V-J model.

It was over 9.5 ml of fresh peripheral blood that supplied the PBMCs. The V and J ends lost 0 bases and 4 bases, in that order; junction bases with no gene match: 8. There are 16 residues in the CDR3. The germline CDR1 and CDR2 sequences are SGHRS and YFSETQ. As to this clonotype: Its cognate antigen is unknown.

The investigators amplified TCR beta CDR3 regions from RNA transcripts. TCR CDR3 underwent first-round RT-PCR with the HTBI primer set. TCRdb re-called the multiplex PCR reads with MiXCR, one entry per CDR3 protein. The sample lists some 580,000 distinct CDR3 sequences, about a sixth occurring once. V usage is TRBV5-1 and J usage is TRBJ2-7, with 9 bases aligning to TRBD1. The source material was blood. This TCR came from a woman in her 40s with Graves' ophthalmopathy. The CDR3 DNA sequence: TGCGCCAGCAGCTTGGCCGGCGGGACAGGGACGTACGAGCAGTACTTC. It codes for CASSLAGGTGTYEQYF.